This entry concerns a single TCR beta chain. Its antigen is not identified. These data come from a study of cytomegalovirus exposure and HLA in healthy donors. The study, taken as a whole, reports: Rare TCR sequences dominated, though some public TCRs recurred in many donors. Overall, around 160 TCR beta chains were annotated as cytomegalovirus-associated. In vitro data verified three CMV-associated chains as specific for CMV antigens.

With 60 Vbeta and 13 Jbeta primers, the PCR was carried out. Measured with immunoSEQ multiplex PCR; TCRdb has only the in-frame clones, and not every one. Of roughly 180,000 clones listed, over 70% are singletons. From germline, CDR1 is SGHTA and CDR2 FQGTGA. Trimming shortened V by 1 base and J by 14 bases, and 9 bases separated the two germline ends. The CDR3 has 12 residues. Though probably carrying unrecorded immune exposures, donors were nominally healthy at sampling. The sample consisted of PBMCs. This clonotype was sampled from an older woman in good health and CMV-seropositive. The chain has TRBV7-3 and TRBJ1-6; D not resolved. CDR3 loop: CASSLNGGSLHF. CDR3 coding DNA: TGTGCCAGCAGCTTAAATGGAGGGTCCCTCCACTTT. The whole variable domain, filled in from reference TRBV7-3 and TRBJ1-6, reads GAGVSQTPSNKVTEKGKYVELRCDPISGHTALYWYRQSLGQGPEFLIYFQGTGAADDSGLPNDRFFAVRPEGSVSTLKIQRTERGDSAVYLCASSLNGGSLHFGNGTRLTVT.